This T cell receptor (beta chain) derives from a study of OX40 agonist ivuxolimab in advanced cancers. Concerning the study at large: Ivuxolimab was an agonistic, fully human IgG2 monoclonal antibody directed against OX40 (CD134), a costimulatory receptor. Intravenous ivuxolimab was administered to patients every 2 weeks at six dose levels: 0.01, 0.1, 0.3, 1.5, 3 and 10 mg/kg. Of the 50 or so patients in dose escalation, 19 had hepatocellular carcinoma, about 15 had melanoma, 9 had renal cell carcinoma and 9 had head and neck cancer. A male proportion of 75% to 85% and a mean age of about 60 years, ranging from 23 to 79, were recorded for the dose-escalation cohort. Patients were allowed to have had prior anti-PD-1, anti-PD-L1 or anti-CTLA-4 therapy, and approximately 39% of the dose-escalation patients had been treated with checkpoint inhibitors. Partial responses occurred in three dose-escalation patients, of whom one had hepatocellular carcinoma and two had cutaneous melanoma. The point of sequencing TCRbeta in the periphery was to test whether ivuxolimab changed TCR sequence diversity and drove clonal T-cell expansion. The paper describes the monotherapy dose-escalation part (N of about 47 patients) of the phase I trial of ivuxolimab.

General study outcomes and caveats: Partial responders in the 0.1-3.0 mg/kg groups had among the lowest normalized peripheral clonal expansion, especially among CD8+ T cells. Low levels of normalized T-cell clonal expansion were also seen in some patients who did not respond. After ivuxolimab, CD8+ T cells had more expanded clones than CD4+ T cells on average. Which antigens the clonally expanded peripheral T cells were specific for was not determined. Clonal expansion of both CD4+ and CD8+ blood T cells was observed from baseline to week 6 at doses 0.1 to 3.0 mg/kg.

Concerning this clone itself: It lacks a known antigen. No much larger clone exists at a distance of one base, and base qualities are not known.

Patients with autoimmune disease history or receiving systemic immunosuppression were excluded from the trial. In every dose cohort, peripheral blood was drawn for TCR sequencing at baseline, cycle 4 day 1, and cycle 7 day 1. The samples were drawn from a first-in-human, open-label, multicenter phase I dose-escalation trial of ivuxolimab. Adults with locally advanced or metastatic melanoma, renal cell carcinoma, hepatocellular carcinoma or head and neck squamous cell carcinoma were enrolled in the trial. CD4+ and CD8+ T cells were sorted separately from peripheral blood before TCR sequencing. To sequence the TCRbeta CDR3 region, genomic DNA was isolated from the sorted cells. The immunoSEQ Assay was used for sequencing of TCRbeta CDR3 regions. The table was pulled from immuneACCESS by TCRdb, which kept in-frame rearrangements only. Such tables lose some clones; where checked, under half of the loss comes from unresolved V genes, and the rest has no known cause. In all, the sample holds over 45,000 clones, and 75% to 85% of those were seen once. Clones ranked in the top ten supply over 3% of the sample.

This receptor was taken from an adult with an advanced solid tumor such as melanoma, head and neck, liver or kidney cancer. The sample in question was CD4+ or CD8+ T cells sorted from blood, obtained in a trial of the OX40 agonist ivuxolimab.

DNA sequence: TGTGCCAGCAGTTACTCCGGGACCTTGGATGGCTACACCTTC. It specifies CASSYSGTLDGYTF. The sequence is built from TRBV6-5 and TRBJ1-2; TRBD1 could be the D gene, as 5 bases match. CDR1 and CDR2 were assigned from the germline V gene as MNHEY and SVGAGI. The cysteine opens and the phenylalanine closes a CDR3 of 14 amino acids. CDR3 DNA only is kept here, 42 bases in frame from base 1. The V and J ends are trimmed by 0 bases and 6 bases, leaving 11 bases between them.